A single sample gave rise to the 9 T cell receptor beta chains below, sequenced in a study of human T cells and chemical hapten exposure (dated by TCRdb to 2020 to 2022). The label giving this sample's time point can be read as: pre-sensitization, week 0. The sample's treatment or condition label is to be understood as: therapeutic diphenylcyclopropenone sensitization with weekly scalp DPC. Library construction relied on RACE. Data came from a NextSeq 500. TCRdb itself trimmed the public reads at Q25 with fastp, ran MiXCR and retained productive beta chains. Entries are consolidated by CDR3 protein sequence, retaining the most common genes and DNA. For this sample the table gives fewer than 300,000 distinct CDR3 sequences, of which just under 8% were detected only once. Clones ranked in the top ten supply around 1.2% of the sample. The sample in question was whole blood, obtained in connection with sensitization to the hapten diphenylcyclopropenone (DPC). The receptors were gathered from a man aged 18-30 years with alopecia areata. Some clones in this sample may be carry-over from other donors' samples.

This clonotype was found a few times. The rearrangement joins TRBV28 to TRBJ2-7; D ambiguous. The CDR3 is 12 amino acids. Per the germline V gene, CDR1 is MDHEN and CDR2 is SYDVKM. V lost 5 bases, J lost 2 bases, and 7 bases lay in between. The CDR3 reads CASSPPTYEQYF. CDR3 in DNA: TGTGCCAGCAGTCCCCCCACCTACGAGCAGTACTTC.

CDR3 coding DNA: TGTGCCAGCAGCCGGGTAGGGACTTTCTCCTACGAGCAGTACTTC. Amino acid sequence: CASSRVGTFSYEQYF. The rearrangement links TRBV3-1 to TRBJ2-7; maybe TRBD2 (6 bases). Per the germline V gene, CDR1 is LGHDT and CDR2 is YNNKEL (reference sequence). With 4 bases removed from V and 0 bases from J, the gap between germline ends came to 13 bases. The CDR3 sequence is 15 residues long.

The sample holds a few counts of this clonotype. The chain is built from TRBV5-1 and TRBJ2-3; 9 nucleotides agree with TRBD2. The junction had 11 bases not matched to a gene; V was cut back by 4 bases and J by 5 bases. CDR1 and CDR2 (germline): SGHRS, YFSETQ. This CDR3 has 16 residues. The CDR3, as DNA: TGCGCCAGCAGCCCCGGACTAGCGAGGCACGAAGATACGCAGTATTTT. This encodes CASSPGLARHEDTQYF.

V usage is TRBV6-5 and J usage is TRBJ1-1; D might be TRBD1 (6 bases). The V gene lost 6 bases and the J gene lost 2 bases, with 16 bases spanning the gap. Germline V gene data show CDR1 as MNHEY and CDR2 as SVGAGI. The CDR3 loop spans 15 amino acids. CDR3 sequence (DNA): TGTGCCAGCAGCCAGGGACAAGGGGTCAACACTGAAGCTTTCTTT. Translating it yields CASSQGQGVNTEAFF.

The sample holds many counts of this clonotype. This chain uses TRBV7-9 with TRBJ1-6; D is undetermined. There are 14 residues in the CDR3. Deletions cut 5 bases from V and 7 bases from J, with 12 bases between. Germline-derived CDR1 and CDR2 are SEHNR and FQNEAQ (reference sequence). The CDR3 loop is CASSPPAHNSPLHF. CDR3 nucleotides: TGTGCCAGCAGCCCACCCGCTCACAATTCACCCCTCCACTTT.

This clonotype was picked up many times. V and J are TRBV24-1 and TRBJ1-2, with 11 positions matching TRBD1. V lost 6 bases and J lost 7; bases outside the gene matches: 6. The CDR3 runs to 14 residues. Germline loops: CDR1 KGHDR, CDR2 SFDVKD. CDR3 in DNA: TGTGCCACCAGTCCTCGGACAGGGGGCTTTGGCTACACCTTC. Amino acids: CATSPRTGGFGYTF.

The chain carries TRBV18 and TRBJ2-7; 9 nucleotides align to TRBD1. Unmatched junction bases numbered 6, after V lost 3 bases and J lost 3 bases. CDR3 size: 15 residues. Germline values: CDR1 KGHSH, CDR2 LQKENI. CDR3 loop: CASSPQGQGRYEQYF. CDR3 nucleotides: TGTGCCAGCTCACCTCAGGGACAGGGACGCTACGAGCAGTACTTC.

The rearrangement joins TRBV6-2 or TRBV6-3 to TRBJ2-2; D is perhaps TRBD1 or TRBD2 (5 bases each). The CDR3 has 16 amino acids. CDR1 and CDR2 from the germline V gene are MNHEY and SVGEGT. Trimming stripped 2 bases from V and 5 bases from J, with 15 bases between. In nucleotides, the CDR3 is TGTGCCAGCAGTTACAACCCGGGACGCCAGACCGGGGAGCTGTTTTTT. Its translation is CASSYNPGRQTGELFF.

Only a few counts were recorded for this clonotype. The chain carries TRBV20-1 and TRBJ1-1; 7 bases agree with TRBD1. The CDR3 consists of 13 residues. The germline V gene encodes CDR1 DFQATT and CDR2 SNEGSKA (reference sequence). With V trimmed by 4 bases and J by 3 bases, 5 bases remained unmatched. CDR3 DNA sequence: TGCAGTGCTAAGGACAGGTGGGACACTGAAGCTTTCTTT. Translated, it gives CSAKDRWDTEAFF.